This T cell receptor (beta chain) was recorded in a study of blood T cell repertoires in COVID-19. Study context: Donors in the United States, Italy and Spain gave samples during acute or convalescent COVID-19. PBMCs, B-cell-depleted T cells, or T cells provided the cDNA or gDNA that made up the material.

This clone was counted a few times. Methods used by the authors: Estimated nucleated cell counts came from reference gene primer amplification. Measured with immunoSEQ multiplex PCR; TCRdb has only the in-frame clones, and not every one. The V and J calls and clone size are taken from that table; D and trimming were inferred from the DNA. This table holds 150,000 to 200,000 clones, about 80% found once. CDR3 length: 14 residues. The germline V gene encodes CDR1 LGHDT and CDR2 YNNKEL (reference sequence). V was cut by 2 bases and J by 5 bases, with 9 bases left in between. The clonotype comes from a woman in her 70s with acute or convalescent COVID-19. Source material: peripheral blood. This chain connects TRBV3-1 (or the pseudogene TRBV3-2) to TRBJ1-4, with D tentatively TRBD1 (5 bases). The CDR3 bases are TGTGCCAGCAGCCAACAGGGTATAAATGAAAAACTGTTTTTT. Its protein product is CASSQQGINEKLFF.